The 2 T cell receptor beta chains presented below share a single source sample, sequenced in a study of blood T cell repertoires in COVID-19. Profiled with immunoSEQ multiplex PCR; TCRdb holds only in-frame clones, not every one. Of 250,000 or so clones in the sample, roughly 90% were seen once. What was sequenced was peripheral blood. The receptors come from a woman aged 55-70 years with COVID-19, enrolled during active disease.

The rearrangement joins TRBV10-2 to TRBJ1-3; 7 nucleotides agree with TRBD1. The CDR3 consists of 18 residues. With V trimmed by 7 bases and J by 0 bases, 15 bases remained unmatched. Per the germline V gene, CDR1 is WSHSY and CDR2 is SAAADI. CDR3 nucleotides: TGCGCCAGCATGAAGGGACAGTCCCTACCCTCCTCTGGAAACACCATATATTTT. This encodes CASMKGQSLPSSGNTIYF.

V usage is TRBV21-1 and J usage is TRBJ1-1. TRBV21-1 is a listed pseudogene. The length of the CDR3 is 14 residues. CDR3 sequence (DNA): TGTGCCAGCAGCATGTCCCCTTTGAACACTGAAGCTTTCTTT. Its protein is CASSMSPLNTEAFF.